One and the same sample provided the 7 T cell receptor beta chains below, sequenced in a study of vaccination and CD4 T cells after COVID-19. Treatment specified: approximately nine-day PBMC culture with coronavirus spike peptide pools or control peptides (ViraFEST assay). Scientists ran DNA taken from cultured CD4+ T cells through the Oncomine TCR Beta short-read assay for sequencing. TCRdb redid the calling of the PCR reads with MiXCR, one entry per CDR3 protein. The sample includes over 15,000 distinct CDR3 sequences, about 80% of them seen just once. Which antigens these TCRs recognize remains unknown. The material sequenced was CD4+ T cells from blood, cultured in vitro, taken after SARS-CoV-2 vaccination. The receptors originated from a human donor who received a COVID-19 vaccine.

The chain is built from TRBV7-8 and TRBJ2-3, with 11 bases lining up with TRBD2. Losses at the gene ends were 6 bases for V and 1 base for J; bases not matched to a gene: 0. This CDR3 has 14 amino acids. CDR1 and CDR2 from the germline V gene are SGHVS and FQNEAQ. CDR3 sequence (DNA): TGTGCCAGCAGGACTAGCGGGGGCACAGATACGCAGTATTTT. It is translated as CASRTSGGTDTQYF.

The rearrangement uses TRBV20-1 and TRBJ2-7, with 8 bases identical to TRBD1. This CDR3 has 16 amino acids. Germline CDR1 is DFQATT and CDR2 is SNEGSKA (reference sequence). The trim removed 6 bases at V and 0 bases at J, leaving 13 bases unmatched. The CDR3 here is CSAVPGQASYSYEQYF. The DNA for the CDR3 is TGCAGTGCCGTCCCGGGACAGGCATCTTACTCCTACGAGCAGTACTTC.

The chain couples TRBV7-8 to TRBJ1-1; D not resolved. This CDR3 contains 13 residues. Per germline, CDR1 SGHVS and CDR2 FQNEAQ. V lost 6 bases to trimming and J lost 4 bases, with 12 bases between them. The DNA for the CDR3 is TGTGCCAGCAGTCTTAGGGCGGGCACTGAAGCTTTCTTT. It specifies CASSLRAGTEAFF.

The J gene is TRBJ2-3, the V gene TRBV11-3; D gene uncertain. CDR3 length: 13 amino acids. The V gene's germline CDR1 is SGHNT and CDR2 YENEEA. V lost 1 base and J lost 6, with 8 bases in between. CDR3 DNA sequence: TGTGCCAGCAGCTTAGGCGGTTCTGATACGCAGTATTTT. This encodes CASSLGGSDTQYF.

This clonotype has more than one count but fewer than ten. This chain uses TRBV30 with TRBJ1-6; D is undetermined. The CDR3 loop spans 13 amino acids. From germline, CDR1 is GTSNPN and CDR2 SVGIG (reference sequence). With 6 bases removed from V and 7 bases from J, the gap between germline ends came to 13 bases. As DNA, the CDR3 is TGTGCCTGCCTGACGGAGTTGAATTCACCCCTCCACTTT. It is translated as CACLTELNSPLHF.

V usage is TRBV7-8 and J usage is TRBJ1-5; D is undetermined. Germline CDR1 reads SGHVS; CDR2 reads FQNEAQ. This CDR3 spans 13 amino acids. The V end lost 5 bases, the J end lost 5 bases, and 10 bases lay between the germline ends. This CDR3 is CASSPREDQPQHF. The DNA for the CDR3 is TGTGCCAGCAGCCCCCGGGAGGATCAGCCCCAGCATTTT.

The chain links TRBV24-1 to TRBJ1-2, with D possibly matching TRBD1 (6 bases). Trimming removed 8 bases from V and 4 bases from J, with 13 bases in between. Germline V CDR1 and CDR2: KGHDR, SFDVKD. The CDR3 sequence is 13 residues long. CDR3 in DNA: TGTGCCACCAAGAAGGGACACGGCTATGGCTACACCTTC. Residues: CATKKGHGYGYTF.